This T cell receptor (beta chain) is from a study of metastatic and nonmetastatic thyroid tumors. All patients were untreated before thyroid surgery. Unmatched junction bases numbered 6, after V lost 7 bases and J lost 2 bases. The CDR3 runs to 14 residues. Germline lookup yields CDR1 MDHEN and CDR2 SYDVKM. TCRdb re-called the PCR reads through MiXCR. This sample has some 54,000 clones; approximately 17% occur once, and the top ten carry 2.5% to 3.5%. At least ten counts were recorded for this clone. V and J are TRBV28 and TRBJ2-7; the match to TRBD1 covers 9 bases. Sequenced: blood. The TCR sequence derives from a female donor with papillary thyroid cancer or a benign thyroid nodule (not recorded which). Some clones in this sample may be carry-over from other donors' samples. The CDR3 region is CASTLGQGPYEQYF. The CDR3 DNA reads TGTGCCAGCACCTTGGGACAGGGCCCCTACGAGCAGTACTTC.